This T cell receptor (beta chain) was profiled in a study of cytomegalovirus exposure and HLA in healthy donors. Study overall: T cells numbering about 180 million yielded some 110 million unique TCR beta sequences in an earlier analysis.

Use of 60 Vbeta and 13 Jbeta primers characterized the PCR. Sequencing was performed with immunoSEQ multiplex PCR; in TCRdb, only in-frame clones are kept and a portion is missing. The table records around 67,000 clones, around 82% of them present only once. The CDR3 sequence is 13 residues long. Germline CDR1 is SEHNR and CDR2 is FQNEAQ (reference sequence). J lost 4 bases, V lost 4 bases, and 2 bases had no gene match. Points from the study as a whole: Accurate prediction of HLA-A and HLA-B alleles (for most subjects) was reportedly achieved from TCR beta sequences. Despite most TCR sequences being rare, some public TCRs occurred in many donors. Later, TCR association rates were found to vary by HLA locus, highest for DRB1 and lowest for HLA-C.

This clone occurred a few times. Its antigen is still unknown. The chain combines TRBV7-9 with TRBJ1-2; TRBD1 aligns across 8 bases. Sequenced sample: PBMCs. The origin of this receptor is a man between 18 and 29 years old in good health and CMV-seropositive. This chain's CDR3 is CASSSGQGYGYTF. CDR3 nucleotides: TGTGCCAGCAGCTCCGGACAGGGCTATGGCTACACCTTC.